Each of the 9 T cell receptor beta chains below was sequenced from the same sample in a study of CD8 T cells in Susac syndrome. An input of roughly 0.5 to 1 ug of RNA was subjected to reverse transcription using random hexamers. Via MiXCR, TCRdb re-called the immunoSEQ multiplex PCR reads, giving one row per CDR3 protein. The sample includes a few hundred thousand distinct CDR3 sequences, 95% seen only once; the top ten take 0.082%. The material sequenced was CD4+ T cells from PBMCs. The receptors were sampled from a human donor with multiple sclerosis.

This clonotype occurred a few times. J is TRBJ2-5 and V is TRBV18; no clear D gene. Trimming took off 6 bases at V and 5 bases at J, with 10 bases between the two ends. This CDR3 contains 12 residues. Germline V CDR1 and CDR2: KGHSH, LQKENI. CDR3 bases: TGTGCCAGCTCTCCCTCCGGGGAGACCCAGTACTTC. Residues: CASSPSGETQYF.

The rearrangement joins TRBV27 to TRBJ2-3, with D uncertain. V lost 6 bases and J 3 bases, leaving 13 bases between the germline ends. This CDR3 has 14 residues. CDR1 and CDR2 from the germline V gene are MNHEY and SMNVEV (reference sequence). CDR3 in DNA: TGTGCCAGCAGGACCTCAGAAGGAACAGATACGCAGTATTTT. Translated, it gives CASRTSEGTDTQYF.

J is TRBJ2-1 and V is TRBV29-1, with TRBD1 as a possible D gene (7 bases). Germline assignment: CDR1 SQVTM and CDR2 ANQGSEA. The ends were cut back, 7 bases at V and 6 bases at J, with 19 bases in the middle. CDR3 length: 14 amino acids. The DNA for the CDR3 is TGCAGCGCCGCGGGGACAGTTGGGGTCAATGAGCAGTTCTTC. Translated: CSAAGTVGVNEQFF.

The CDR3 region is CASSYGTGNTGELFF. The CDR3 DNA reads TGTGCCAGCAGTTATGGGACAGGGAACACCGGGGAGCTGTTTTTT. The chain has TRBV6-5 and TRBJ2-2, with 8 bases identical to TRBD1. With 3 bases clipped from V and 1 base from J, the junction kept 1 base outside the gene matches. This CDR3 spans 15 amino acids. Germline lookup yields CDR1 MNHEY and CDR2 SVGAGI.

The chain has TRBV29-1 and TRBJ2-3, with 10 positions matching TRBD1. Trimming at V came to 1 base and at J to 3 bases, leaving 7 bases not matched to a gene. This CDR3 has 16 amino acids. Per germline, CDR1 SQVTM and CDR2 ANQGSEA. The CDR3 is CSVEGTGGRWTDTQYF. CDR3 DNA sequence: TGCAGCGTTGAAGGGACAGGGGGTAGATGGACAGATACGCAGTATTTT.

The chain links TRBV7-9 to TRBJ2-1, with TRBD1 identical over 8 bases. The V and J ends lost 4 bases and 12 bases, in that order; junction bases with no gene match: 2. This CDR3 has 11 residues. Germline lookup yields CDR1 SEHNR and CDR2 FQNEAQ (reference sequence). As DNA, the CDR3 is TGTGCCAGCAGCTCAGACAGGGGGCAGTTCTTC. Amino acids: CASSSDRGQFF.

The rearrangement uses TRBV3-1 and TRBJ1-2; TRBD1 is a possible D gene (6 bases). CDR1 is LGHDT, CDR2 YNNKEL, per germline (reference sequence). Trimming removed 4 bases at V and 4 bases at J, with 10 bases between. This CDR3 region has 13 residues. The CDR3 DNA sequence: TGTGCCAGCAGCCGGGGGGGCTTCTATGGCTACACCTTC. Amino acids: CASSRGGFYGYTF.

The chain links TRBV6-1 to TRBJ2-7; TRBD1 matches at 10 bases. Germline V gives CDR1 MNHNS, CDR2 SASEGT. CDR3 length: 13 residues. Unmatched junction bases numbered 0, after V lost 4 bases and J lost 3 bases. CDR3 sequence (DNA): TGTGCCAGCAGTGGGGACAGGGGCTACGAGCAGTACTTC. The encoded protein is CASSGDRGYEQYF.

The chain recombines TRBV6-5 with TRBJ1-5; D is uncertain. Trimming cost V 0 bases and J 1 base, with 4 bases left between them. Germline CDR1 is MNHEY and CDR2 is SVGAGI. This CDR3 comprises 14 residues. CDR3 in amino acids: CASSYSHSNQPQHF. As DNA, the CDR3 is TGTGCCAGCAGTTACTCGCACAGCAATCAGCCCCAGCATTTT.